Below, one T cell receptor beta chain is given with its context. This clonotype was seen ten or more times. Its antigen is unknown. Nothing much larger sits one base from this clone, and base qualities are not available. V lost 4 bases and J lost 6 bases; the stretch between them is 14 bases long. Taken from cysteine to phenylalanine, the CDR3 has 14 residues. CDR3 DNA is the only sequence kept; it has 42 bases, read in frame from the first base. CDR1 and CDR2 were assigned from the germline V gene as MDHEN and SYDVKM. This record comes from a study of CD8 T cells in ankylosing spondylitis (dated by TCRdb to the late 2010s). Context from the whole study: The study profiled T cell receptor beta repertoires in healthy donors and ankylosing spondylitis patients to find disease-linked TCR variants. The whole study cohort included 85 to 120 healthy donors and 25 ankylosing spondylitis patients. Peripheral blood samples were taken, and synovial fluid was additionally collected from ankylosing spondylitis patients.

Results and caveats for the whole study, not just this receptor: Blood from ankylosing spondylitis patients appeared to be characterized by a TCR beta motif made up of several highly homologous amino acid variants. Some of the motif variants had been reported before in the synovial fluid and blood of reactive arthritis patients, a finding that suggests common disease-initiation mechanisms. The disease-linked clones showed a CD8+ phenotype and occurred at relatively low frequencies in peripheral blood. The disease-linked clones were reported to be significantly enriched in matched synovial fluid samples from ankylosing spondylitis patients.

For sequencing, an Illumina HiSeq 2500 was employed. Quantitative 5'-RACE with molecular barcodes was used to prepare TCR beta libraries. The study's own analysis went as follows. To identify disease-linked TCR variants, a new computational method was used, one built on a probabilistic model of VDJ rearrangement. TCRdb cleaned the public reads at Q25 with fastp, built clones with MiXCR and kept in-frame beta chains. Merged by CDR3 protein, the rows form single entries marked with the most common genes and DNA. For this entry, the V and J calls and clone size follow TCRdb and not the study's own pipeline. Counted in this sample were a few hundred thousand distinct CDR3 sequences; 7.5% to 9% of them appeared once. Approximately 15% of the sample goes to the ten largest clones.

Sequenced material: blood, either unsorted or a sorted T cell fraction (not recorded which). This sequence was found in a male donor with ankylosing spondylitis. The sequence joins TRBV28 to TRBJ2-3, with the D segment identity uncertain. At the DNA level, the sequence is TGTGCCAGCAGTTCCACTCGGTTTGATGATACGCAGTATTTT. It specifies CASSSTRFDDTQYF.